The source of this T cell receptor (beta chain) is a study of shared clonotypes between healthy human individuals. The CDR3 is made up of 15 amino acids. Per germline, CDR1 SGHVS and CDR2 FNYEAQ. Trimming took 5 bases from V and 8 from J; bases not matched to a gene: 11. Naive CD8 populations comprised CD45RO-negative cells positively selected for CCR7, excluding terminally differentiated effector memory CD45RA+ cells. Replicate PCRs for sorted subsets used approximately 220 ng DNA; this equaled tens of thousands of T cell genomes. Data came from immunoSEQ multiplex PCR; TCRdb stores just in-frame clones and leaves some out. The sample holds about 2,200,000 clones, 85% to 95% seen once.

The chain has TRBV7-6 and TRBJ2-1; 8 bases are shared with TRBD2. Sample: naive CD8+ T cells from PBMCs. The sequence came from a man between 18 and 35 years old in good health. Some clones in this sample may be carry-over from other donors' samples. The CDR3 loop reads CASSLLAEEADEQFF. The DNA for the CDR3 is TGTGCCAGCAGCCTACTAGCGGAAGAGGCGGATGAGCAGTTCTTC.